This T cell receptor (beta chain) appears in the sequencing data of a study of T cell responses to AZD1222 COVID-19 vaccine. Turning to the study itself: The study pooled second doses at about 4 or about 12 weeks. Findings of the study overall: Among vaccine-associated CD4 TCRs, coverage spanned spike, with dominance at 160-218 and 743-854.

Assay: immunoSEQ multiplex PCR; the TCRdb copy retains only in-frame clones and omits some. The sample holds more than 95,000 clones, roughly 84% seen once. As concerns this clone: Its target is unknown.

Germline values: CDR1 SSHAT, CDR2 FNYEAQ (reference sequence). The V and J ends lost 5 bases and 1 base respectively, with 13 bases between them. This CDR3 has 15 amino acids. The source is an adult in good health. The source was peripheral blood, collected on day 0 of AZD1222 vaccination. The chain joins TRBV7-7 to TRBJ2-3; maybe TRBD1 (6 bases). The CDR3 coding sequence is TGTGCCAGCAGCCCAGGGGTGGGGGGCACAGATACGCAGTATTTT. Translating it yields CASSPGVGGTDTQYF.